Listed here is a single T cell receptor beta chain. Trimming removed 1 base at V and 5 bases at J, with 11 bases between. The CDR3 has 15 amino acids. Germline V gene lookup returns CDR1 SSHAT and CDR2 FNYEAQ (reference sequence). The sample originates from a study of neoadjuvant anti-PD-1 for oral cavity cancer. The method was immunoSEQ multiplex PCR; TCRdb's version includes in-frame clones alone and lacks a portion of them. The sample lists over 14,000 clones, roughly 70% seen once, with less than 3.5% in the top ten. The sequence derives from a person aged 40 to 85 with oral cavity squamous cell carcinoma. This specimen was PBMCs, taken before nivolumab (anti-PD-1) treatment. The chain uses TRBV7-7 and TRBJ2-2; either TRBD1 or TRBD2 may fit D (5 bases each). Here the CDR3 DNA reads TGTGCCAGCAGCTTAGTGGGGGAGTCGACCGGGGAGCTGTTTTTT. The encoded protein is CASSLVGESTGELFF.